Below, one TCR beta chain is given with its context. Looked up from germline, CDR1 is SGHNT and CDR2 is YYREEE (reference sequence). V was cut by 3 bases and J by 0 bases, with 16 bases left in between. The length of the CDR3 is 17 residues. The entry originates in a study of blood T cell repertoires in COVID-19. TCRdb's table, derived via immunoSEQ multiplex PCR, lists solely in-frame clones and lacks some. This sample carries some 330,000 clones, roughly 87% of them seen once, and the ten largest clones take roughly 5.1%. Sequencing was performed on PBMCs or T cells enriched from blood (not recorded which). The chain has TRBV5-4 and TRBJ1-3; no definite D call. The clonotype originates from a woman aged 45-65 years who had recovered from COVID-19. CDR3 DNA sequence: TGTGCCAGCAGCTGGGTGGACGGAGAGGGCTCTGGAAACACCATATATTTT. Its protein is CASSWVDGEGSGNTIYF.